This T cell receptor (beta chain) was identified during a study of T cell repertoires in cytomegalovirus infection. Whole-study context: A matching HLA type, together with CMV infection, was signaled by public TCR beta signatures.

Findings and limits, study-wide: Identification of carriers of CMV plus the relevant HLA was performed using cumulative public TCR beta family frequency. The ex vivo response showed dominance by HLA-C-restricted CMV-specific TCR beta clonotypes.

Trimming stripped 0 bases from V and 1 base from J, with 6 bases between. Germline V gives CDR1 SGHTA, CDR2 FQGNSA. CDR3 length: 14 residues. This clonotype was counted ten times or more. As yet, its antigen is unknown. Each CDR3 protein gets one entry after TCRdb re-called the reads with MiXCR. Of a few hundred thousand distinct CDR3 sequences listed, roughly 16% are singletons. The chain has TRBV7-2 and TRBJ1-1; D not resolved. This TCR was sampled from a human donor in good health (CMV status not recorded). Some clones in this sample may be carry-over from other donors' samples. Material: PBMCs. CDR3 sequence: CASSLAPGNTEAFF. CDR3 bases: TGTGCCAGCAGCTTAGCCCCAGGGAACACTGAAGCTTTCTTT.